This T cell receptor (beta chain) was retrieved from a study of blood T cell repertoires in COVID-19. Study summary: The cDNA or gDNA used as material had been derived from T cells, B-cell-depleted T cells, or PBMCs.

CDR1 is SNHLY, CDR2 FYNNEI, per germline. Losses at the gene ends were 6 bases for V and 8 bases for J; bases not matched to a gene: 9. The CDR3 totals 13 residues. The authors' processing: Cell counts per sample came from amplifying reference gene primers. Method: immunoSEQ multiplex PCR; TCRdb's copy keeps in-frame clones and lacks some. V and J calls and clone size are copied from that table; D and trimming were computed from the DNA. The table lists about 260,000 clones, roughly 80% of them singletons. The sequence came from a man aged 25-40 years with acute COVID-19. Input material: PBMCs or T cells enriched from blood (not recorded which). The rearrangement uses TRBV2 and TRBJ1-2, with 7 positions matching TRBD1. The CDR3 here is CASRGDRVIGYTF. In DNA form, the CDR3 reads TGTGCCAGCAGGGGTGACAGGGTTATAGGCTACACCTTC.